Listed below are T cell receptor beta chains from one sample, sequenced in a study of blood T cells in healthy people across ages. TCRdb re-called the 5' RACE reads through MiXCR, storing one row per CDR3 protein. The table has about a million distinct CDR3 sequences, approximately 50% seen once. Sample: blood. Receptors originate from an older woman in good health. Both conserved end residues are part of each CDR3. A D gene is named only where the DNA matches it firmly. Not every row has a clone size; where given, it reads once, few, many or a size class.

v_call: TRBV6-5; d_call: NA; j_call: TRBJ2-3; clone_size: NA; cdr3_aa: CASSFQGTTQYF; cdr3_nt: TGTGCCAGCAGTTTTCAGGGTACTACGCAGTATTTT
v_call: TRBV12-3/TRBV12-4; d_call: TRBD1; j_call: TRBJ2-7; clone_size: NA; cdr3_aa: CACSPNRGGLISYEQYF; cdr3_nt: TGTGCCTGCAGTCCCAACAGGGGCGGGCTAATTTCCTACGAGCAGTACTTC
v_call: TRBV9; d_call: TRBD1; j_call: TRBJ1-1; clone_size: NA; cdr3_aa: CASSVEGQGYTEAFF; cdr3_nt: TGTGCCAGCAGCGTAGAAGGACAGGGCTACACTGAAGCTTTCTTT
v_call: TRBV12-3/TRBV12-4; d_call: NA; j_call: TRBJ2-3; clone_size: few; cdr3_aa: CASSSRGISTDTQYF; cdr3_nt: TGTGCCAGCAGTTCTCGCGGAATAAGCACAGATACGCAGTATTTT
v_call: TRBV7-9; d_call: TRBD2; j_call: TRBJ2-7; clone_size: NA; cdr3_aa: CASSAIRDYSYEQYF; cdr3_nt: TGTGCCAGCAGCGCTATCCGGGACTACTCCTACGAGCAGTACTTC
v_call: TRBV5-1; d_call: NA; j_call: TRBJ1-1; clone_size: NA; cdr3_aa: CASSTGQPNTEAFF; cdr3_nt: TGCGCCAGCAGCACCGGACAACCCAACACTGAAGCTTTCTTT
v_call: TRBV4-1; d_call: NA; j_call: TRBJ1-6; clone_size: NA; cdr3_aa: CASRARAINSPLHF; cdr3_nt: TGCGCCAGCAGAGCCCGAGCAATTAATTCACCCCTCCACTTT
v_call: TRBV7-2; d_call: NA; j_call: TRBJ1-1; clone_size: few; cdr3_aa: CASSLGSGLGTEAFF; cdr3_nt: TGTGCCAGCAGCTTAGGTTCGGGGCTTGGTACTGAAGCTTTCTTT
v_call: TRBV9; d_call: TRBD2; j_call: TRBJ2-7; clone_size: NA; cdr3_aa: CASSVLGTSEYEQYF; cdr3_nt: TGTGCCAGCAGCGTACTCGGGACTAGCGAATACGAGCAGTACTTC
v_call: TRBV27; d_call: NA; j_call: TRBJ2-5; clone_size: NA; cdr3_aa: CASSLSVPGSRETQYF; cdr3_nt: TGTGCCAGCAGTTTATCGGTTCCCGGGAGTCGGGAGACCCAGTACTTC
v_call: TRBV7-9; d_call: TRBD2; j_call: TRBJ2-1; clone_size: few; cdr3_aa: CASSIRLAGGYNEQFF; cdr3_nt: TGTGCCAGCAGCATCCGACTAGCGGGAGGTTACAATGAGCAGTTCTTC
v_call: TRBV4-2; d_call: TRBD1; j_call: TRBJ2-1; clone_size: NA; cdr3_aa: CASSHRDRALTREQFF; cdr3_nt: TGTGCCAGCAGCCACCGGGACAGGGCCCTAACCAGGGAGCAGTTCTTC
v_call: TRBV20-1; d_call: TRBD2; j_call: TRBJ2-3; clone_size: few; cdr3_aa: CSARPSGPLWPSYF; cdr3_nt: TGCAGTGCTAGGCCTAGCGGTCCACTTTGGCCATCGTATTTT
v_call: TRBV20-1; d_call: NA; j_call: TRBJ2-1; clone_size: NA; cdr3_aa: CSARDWKYNEQFF; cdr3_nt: TGCAGTGCCCGGGACTGGAAATACAATGAGCAGTTCTTC
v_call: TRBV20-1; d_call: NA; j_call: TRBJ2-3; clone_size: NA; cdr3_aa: CSAGESGDTQYF; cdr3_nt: TGCAGTGCTGGAGAGTCGGGGGATACGCAGTATTTT
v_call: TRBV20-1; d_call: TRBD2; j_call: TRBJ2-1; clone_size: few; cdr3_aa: CSATGLADLQWQFF; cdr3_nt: TGCAGTGCTACGGGACTAGCGGACCTACAATGGCAGTTCTTC
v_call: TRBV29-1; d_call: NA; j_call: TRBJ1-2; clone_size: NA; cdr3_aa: CSVDRVYGYTF; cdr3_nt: TGCAGCGTTGATCGAGTATATGGCTACACCTTC
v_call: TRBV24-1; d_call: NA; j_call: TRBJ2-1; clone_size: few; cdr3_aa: CATSDLNEQFF; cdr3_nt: TGTGCCACCAGTGATCTCAATGAGCAGTTCTTC
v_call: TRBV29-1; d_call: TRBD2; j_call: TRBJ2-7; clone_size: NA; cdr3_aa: CSVWNGRSSYGQYF; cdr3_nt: TGCAGCGTTTGGAACGGGAGGTCCTCCTACGGGCAGTACTTC
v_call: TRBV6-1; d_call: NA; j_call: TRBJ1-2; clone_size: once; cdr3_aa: CASSEANGYGYTF; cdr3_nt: TGTGCCAGCAGTGAAGCAAACGGCTATGGCTACACCTTC
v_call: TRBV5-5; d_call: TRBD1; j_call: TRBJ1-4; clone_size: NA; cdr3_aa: CASSSTGEREKLFF; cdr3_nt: TGTGCCAGCAGCTCGACAGGGGAGCGCGAAAAACTGTTTTTT
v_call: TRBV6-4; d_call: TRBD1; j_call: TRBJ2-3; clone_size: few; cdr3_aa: CASSEGDRDTDTQYF; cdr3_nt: TGTGCCAGCAGTGAGGGTGACAGGGACACAGATACGCAGTATTTT